This TCR beta chain originates from a study of blood T cell repertoires in COVID-19. Cohorts were based on clinical histories the participants reported. Only in-frame clones appear in the TCRdb table, and some are missing; sequencing was by immunoSEQ multiplex PCR. The data hold 200,000 to 300,000 clones, with around 89% observed a single time. Germline CDR1 is LNHDA and CDR2 is SQIVND (reference sequence). V trimming: 3 bases; J trimming: 1 base; junction bases outside the gene matches: 4. CDR3 length: 16 residues. The receptor was derived from a woman aged 30 to 39 who had recovered from COVID-19. Specimen: PBMCs or T cells enriched from blood (not recorded which). The rearrangement links TRBV19 to TRBJ1-5; the match to TRBD1 covers 9 bases. CDR3 residues: CASSMRDRASNQPQHF. CDR3 sequence (DNA): TGTGCCAGTAGTATGCGGGACAGGGCCAGCAATCAGCCCCAGCATTTT.